Detailed here is one TCR beta chain. Its antigen is undetermined. TCRdb's copy holds only in-frame clones and misses some; the assay was immunoSEQ multiplex PCR. The sample carries some 74,000 clones, about 88% recorded once. The data stem from a study of OX40 agonist ivuxolimab in advanced cancers. Overall study context: Averaging about 60 years in age, with a range of roughly 20 to 90, the cohort was about 83% male.

CDR3 size: 14 residues. In germline, CDR1 is MDHEN, CDR2 SYDVKM. V shed 8 bases and J 2 bases; nucleotides not matched to a gene: 4. Findings and limits, study-wide: Compared with others, partial responders at 0.1-3.0 mg/kg displayed clonal expansion among the lowest. Dose levels from 0.1 to 3.0 mg/kg saw CD4+ and CD8+ blood T cells expand clonally by week 6. More expanded clones were found, on average, in CD8+ than in CD4+ T cells.

The chain joins TRBV28 to TRBJ2-7, with 12 nucleotides matching TRBD2. The TCR sequence derives from an adult with an advanced solid tumor such as melanoma, head and neck, liver or kidney cancer. This material consisted of CD4+ or CD8+ T cells sorted from blood, taken in a trial of the OX40 agonist ivuxolimab. The DNA of the CDR3 is TGTGCCAGCCAGACTAGCGGGGGTACCTACGAGCAGTACTTC. Translation: CASQTSGGTYEQYF.